The clone carrying this TCR beta chain was seen only a few times. Germline V gene lookup returns CDR1 SGHKS and CDR2 YYEKEE (reference sequence). The length of the CDR3 is 15 residues. Between the trimmed V and J ends, which lost 5 bases and 4 bases, there was a span of 18 bases. Regions amplified from RNA transcripts were the TCR beta CDR3 regions. HTBI primers were employed in a first-round RT-PCR of the TCR CDR3. TCRdb reprocessed the multiplex PCR reads with MiXCR, giving one entry per CDR3 protein. The sample lists roughly 700,000 distinct CDR3 sequences, 35% occurring once. This sample is drawn from a study of T cells in Graves' hyperthyroidism and ophthalmopathy.

The sequencing sample was made of blood. The V and J genes are TRBV5-5 and TRBJ1-2; D perhaps matches TRBD1 (6 bases). The clonotype comes from a woman aged 40-49 years with Graves' hyperthyroidism. The CDR3 DNA sequence: TGTGCCAGCAGTTCCTCCGGGGGGCTAGTCTATGGCTACACCTTC. This gives the protein CASSSSGGLVYGYTF.